This T cell receptor beta chain was sequenced during a study of CD8 T cells in acute hepatitis C reinfection (dated by TCRdb to the early 2020s). Turning to the overall study: The study profiled the TCRbeta repertoire of CD8+ T cells specific for the HCV NS3-1073 epitope during acute infection and after viral clearance. Paired acute and follow-up samples were contributed by four spontaneous resolvers. General conclusions and limits of the study: Follow-up repertoires were not available for chronically infected subjects, because NS3-1073 specific cells were too rare to be sorted. All groups showed preferential use of the TRBV04 and TRBV06 gene families, a pattern that overrepresentation in the naive pool did not explain. It was rare for CDR3 sequences to be shared with other epitopes, and exact matching may have been limited by differing sequencing approaches. Diversity in the NS3-1073 specific repertoires was high, and no significant differences in diversity emerged among acute resolver, follow-up resolver and acute chronic samples. Some twelve public clonotypes were found regardless of outcome, and V04-02/J02-02 was used by one public clonotype. Only the TCRbeta chain was sequenced in bulk, so alphabeta pairing of public clonotypes could not be determined.

V and J are truncated by 7 bases and 1 base respectively, leaving an intervening sequence of 13 bases. The germline V gene gives CDR1 as SNHLY and CDR2 as FYNNEI. The CDR3 starts with the cysteine, ends with the phenylalanine, and has 15 residues. Only the CDR3 DNA is retained, 45 bases long and in frame from the first base. The time point label for this specimen denotes: naive CD8 control sorted from an acute-time-point sample. Enrolled in the Montreal Hepatitis C Cohort (HEPCO) in Canada, the donors were people who inject drugs, and these donors were followed every 3 months. Acute primary HCV infection was defined by a positive HCV RNA or antibody test following a negative test within the previous 24 weeks. CD3, CD8 and CD45RO antibodies were used for surface staining, and dead cells were excluded with an aqua fixable dye. The cohort also included several subjects who developed chronic infection, defined as HCV RNA positivity at 24 weeks. Once thawed from cryostorage, peripheral blood mononuclear cells underwent negative selection via the MACS CD8+ T cell Isolation Kit to obtain CD8+ T cells. A BD FACSAria II cell sorter was used for cell sorting.

Genomic DNA was extracted from the FACS-sorted cells, and the TCRbeta chains were sequenced by the commercial immunoSEQ service. The study's processing was this. The repertoire data were analyzed using ImmunoSEQ Analyzer software v3.0 and R v3.5.1. Only productive rearrangements were analyzed, because sequences with stop codons or out-of-frame rearrangements were removed. The sequencing provider supplied the Simpson diversity, Shannon entropy, CDR3 length and nucleotide addition metrics. Clonotypes were grouped by frequency into dominant, sub-dominant, low or lowest abundance categories, and clonotypes below 0.1% were left out of most analyses. A CDR3 amino acid clonotype was designated public if detected in at least two subjects at a cumulative frequency of at least 0.5%. The clones in this table, taken by TCRdb from immuneACCESS, are in-frame only. Not every clone is retained; where verified, under half of the shortfall comes from an unresolved V gene, and the cause of the rest is unknown. That table is the source of V, J and clone size, and D and trimming were worked out from the DNA. This sample is represented by tens of thousands of clones; around 87% of them were singletons. The leading ten clones occupy roughly 0.51% of the sample.

With regard to this clone: Its cognate antigen has yet to be identified. No much larger clone exists at a distance of one base, and base qualities are not known.

The rearranged chain carries TRBV2 and TRBJ2-2; the D region possibly corresponds to TRBD1 (5 bases align). The sequence came from a young man with chronic hepatitis C. Sequences were obtained from naive CD8+ T cells from PBMCs. The cell subset or site label corresponds to: sorted total naive CD45RO-negative CD8+ T cells. The CDR3 protein is CASIRSGKNTGELFF. The nucleotide sequence is given as TGTGCCAGCATTAGGTCAGGGAAGAACACCGGGGAGCTGTTTTTT.